These 16 T cell receptor beta chains were all obtained from the same sample, sequenced in a study of OX40 agonist ivuxolimab in advanced cancers. The repertoire was sequenced with immunoSEQ multiplex PCR; TCRdb's copy has only in-frame clones and lacks some. The data show 85,000 to 95,000 clones, roughly nine tenths seen once. The specimen comprised CD4+ or CD8+ T cells sorted from blood, sampled in a trial of the OX40 agonist ivuxolimab. These receptors all come from an adult with an advanced solid tumor such as melanoma, head and neck, liver or kidney cancer.

This clone was seen once. The CDR3 spells CASSHRQGAGQPQHF. CDR3 nucleotides: TGTGCCAGCAGCCATAGACAGGGGGCCGGACAGCCCCAGCATTTT. V and J are TRBV5-8 and TRBJ1-5; 10 bases map to TRBD1. The CDR3 is made up of 15 amino acids. Unmatched junction bases numbered 8, after V lost 4 bases and J lost 7 bases. Germline CDR1 reads SGHTS; CDR2 reads YDEGEE.

A remark on this clone: A read error may account for a junction end that differs from germline. This chain uses TRBV5-1 with TRBJ1-1; 7 bases map to TRBD1. The CDR3 spans 16 residues. CDR1 and CDR2 from the germline V gene are SGHRS and YFSETQ. The CDR3 DNA follows: TGCGCCAGCAGGTTGGCACAGGGGCTAGGGAACACTGAAGCTTTCTTT. Encoded protein: CASRLAQGLGNTEAFF.

The chain couples TRBV28 to TRBJ1-2; D gene unclear. Germline CDR1 and CDR2: MDHEN and SYDVKM. This CDR3 contains 11 residues. Between the trimmed V and J ends, which lost 2 bases and 7 bases, there was a span of 5 bases. Here the CDR3 DNA reads TGTGCCAGCAGTTTAAGTACTGGCTACACCTTC. It is translated as CASSLSTGYTF.

V is TRBV7-2 and J is TRBJ2-1, with D perhaps matching TRBD2 (5 bases). V lost 5 bases and J 10 bases, leaving 12 bases between the germline ends. Germline V gives CDR1 SGHTA, CDR2 FQGNSA. This CDR3 contains 12 residues. The CDR3 sequence is CASSPFSGEQFF. The CDR3 bases are TGTGCCAGCAGCCCGTTCTCGGGGGAGCAGTTCTTC.

V is TRBV2 and J is TRBJ1-1, with no clear D. V gave up 1 base and J gave up 0 bases, with 9 bases separating them. CDR3 length: 15 amino acids. Looked up from germline, CDR1 is SNHLY and CDR2 is FYNNEI. Here the CDR3 DNA reads TGTGCCAGCAGTGAAGGTCAGCAAATGAACACTGAAGCTTTCTTT. This translates into CASSEGQQMNTEAFF.

J is TRBJ2-1 and V is TRBV19; TRBD2 aligns across 8 bases. CDR1 is LNHDA and CDR2 is SQIVND in the germline V gene (reference sequence). V dropped 3 bases and J dropped 5; count of bases not matched to a gene: 9. CDR3 length: 16 amino acids. CDR3 region: CASSIQIAGINNEQFF. In DNA form, the CDR3 reads TGTGCCAGTAGTATCCAAATAGCGGGGATAAACAATGAGCAGTTCTTC.

The rearrangement links TRBV6-1 to TRBJ2-7; D is possibly TRBD2 (6 bases). The CDR3 is 13 residues long. Per the germline V gene, CDR1 is MNHNS and CDR2 is SASEGT. V was clipped by 8 bases and J by 7 bases, with 18 bases between them. This chain's CDR3 is CASQLLGSGEQYF. DNA of the CDR3: TGTGCCAGCCAACTTTTAGGTAGCGGAGAGCAGTACTTC.

The J gene is TRBJ2-2, the V gene TRBV10-3; D call uncertain. Germline CDR1 reads ENHRY; CDR2 reads SYGVKD. This CDR3 is built from 16 residues. Trimming took off 0 bases at V and 0 bases at J, with 8 bases between the two ends. The CDR3: CAISESPPSNTGELFF. The CDR3 DNA sequence: TGTGCCATCAGTGAGTCCCCACCTTCGAACACCGGGGAGCTGTTTTTT.

CDR3 nucleotides: TGTGCCAGCAGTACTCCGGGACAGGGAAAAGCTTTCTTT. Encoded protein: CASSTPGQGKAFF. The rearrangement uses TRBV28 and TRBJ1-1; 9 positions agree with TRBD1. CDR3 length: 13 residues. Germline CDR1 and CDR2: MDHEN and SYDVKM. The ends lost 5 bases at V and 9 bases at J; junction bases unmatched: 7.

The chain carries TRBV5-6 and TRBJ1-1, with unresolved D. Germline lookup yields CDR1 SGHDT and CDR2 YYEEEE. CDR3 length: 12 residues. V lost 0 bases and J 9 bases, leaving 9 bases between the germline ends. The CDR3 bases are TGTGCCAGCAGCTTGGGCAAGAGTCAAGCTTTCTTT. This sequence encodes CASSLGKSQAFF.

This chain uses TRBV19 with TRBJ2-1, with 8 positions matching TRBD2. CDR1 and CDR2 (germline): LNHDA, SQIVND (reference sequence). This CDR3 region has 14 residues. Trimming at V came to 6 bases and at J to 4 bases, leaving 5 bases not matched to a gene. The CDR3 protein is CASSGAGEYNEQFF. The CDR3, as DNA: TGTGCCAGTAGCGGAGCGGGAGAGTACAATGAGCAGTTCTTC. The whole variable domain, remainder taken from reference TRBV19 and TRBJ2-1, is DGGITQSPKYLFRKEGQNVTLSCEQNLNHDAMYWYRQDPGQGLRLIYYSQIVNDFQKGDIAEGYSVSREKKESFPLTVTSAQKNPTAFYLCASSGAGEYNEQFFGPGTRLTVL.

The chain is built from TRBV28 and TRBJ2-4, with 7 bases fitting TRBD1. Per the germline V gene, CDR1 is MDHEN and CDR2 is SYDVKM. This CDR3 is built from 17 residues. V dropped 2 bases and J dropped 0; count of bases not matched to a gene: 7. As DNA, the CDR3 is TGTGCCAGCAGTTTAGGACAGGTGAAACTAGCCAAAAACATTCAGTACTTC. Protein sequence: CASSLGQVKLAKNIQYF.

The gene calls are TRBV28 and TRBJ2-7; 9 nucleotides agree with TRBD1. The CDR3 sequence is 15 residues long. V lost 5 bases and J lost 2; bases outside the gene matches: 7. Germline values: CDR1 MDHEN, CDR2 SYDVKM. The CDR3 protein is CASSVSGTGPYEQYF. The CDR3 DNA reads TGTGCCAGCAGTGTCTCCGGGACAGGGCCCTACGAGCAGTACTTC.

The V and J genes are TRBV9 and TRBJ1-4; 12 nucleotides align to TRBD1. Trimming cost V 3 bases and J 7 bases; bases outside gene matches: 4. The CDR3 length is 15 residues. The germline V gene encodes CDR1 SGDLS and CDR2 YYNGEE. The DNA of the CDR3 is TGTGCCAGCAGCGCCCCGGGACAGGGGGCTGAAAAACTGTTTTTT. This translates into CASSAPGQGAEKLFF.

This clone has more than one count but fewer than ten. The chain links TRBV15 to TRBJ2-7; D gene ambiguous. The CDR3 loop spans 13 amino acids. The V and J ends lost 1 base and 5 bases respectively, with 9 bases between them. Germline lookup yields CDR1 LNHNV and CDR2 YYDKDF (reference sequence). The CDR3 nucleotides read TGTGCCACCAGCAGAGGTCTAGTCAACGAGCAGTACTTC. It translates to CATSRGLVNEQYF.

A single count supports this clone. J is TRBJ2-7 and V is TRBV19; 10 positions agree with TRBD1. The CDR3 length is 15 residues. J gave up 2 bases and V 3 bases, and 4 bases lay outside the gene matches. Germline loops: CDR1 LNHDA, CDR2 SQIVND (reference sequence). The CDR3 loop reads CASSIGGQGAYEQYF. The CDR3 nucleotides are TGTGCCAGTAGTATTGGCGGACAGGGGGCCTACGAGCAGTACTTC. Full variable domain (missing parts from reference TRBV19 and TRBJ2-7): DGGITQSPKYLFRKEGQNVTLSCEQNLNHDAMYWYRQDPGQGLRLIYYSQIVNDFQKGDIAEGYSVSREKKESFPLTVTSAQKNPTAFYLCASSIGGQGAYEQYFGPGTRLTVT.